Sequencing of this T cell receptor (beta chain) was carried out in a study of blood T cell repertoires in COVID-19. Study overall: In each case, the material was cDNA or gDNA derived from T cells, B-cell-depleted T cells, or PBMCs.

Using immunoSEQ multiplex PCR, the repertoire was profiled, and TCRdb retains in-frame clones only, with some absent. The data contain about 210,000 clones, 83% of them singletons. This clone was seen only once. This CDR3 spans 12 amino acids. Germline lookup yields CDR1 MDHEN and CDR2 SYDVKM. Trimming took off 2 bases at V and 4 bases at J, with 5 bases between the two ends. The chain combines TRBV28 with TRBJ1-1; D unresolved. Material: peripheral blood. The TCR originated in a middle-aged woman with active or convalescent COVID-19. DNA for the CDR3: TGTGCCAGCAGTTTAGTTCGCACTGAAGCTTTCTTT. As protein: CASSLVRTEAFF.